Here is one T cell receptor (beta chain) with its context. The data belong to a study of blood T cells in healthy people across ages. Through a sample-barcoded 5' primer and a J-beta primer mix, a second PCR was run for about 7 to 12 cycles. Each cDNA molecule, via a template-switch adaptor with 12 random nucleotides, was tagged. MiXCR, run by TCRdb on the 5' RACE reads, gives a single entry per CDR3 protein. This sample has 1.5 million to 2 million distinct CDR3 sequences, with 40% to 55% found just once. The J segment lost 11 bases and the V segment lost 0 bases, leaving 5 bases of the junction unmatched. The CDR3 is made up of 13 amino acids. Germline CDR1 and CDR2: LGHNA and YSLEER.

The chain joins TRBV4-3 to TRBJ2-5; 8 nucleotides line up with TRBD1. The receptor was isolated from a woman between 40 and 50 years old in good health. Sample: blood. The CDR3 region is CASSQDRGQEQYF. The CDR3 coding sequence is TGCGCCAGCAGCCAAGACAGGGGGCAAGAGCAGTACTTC.